This TCR beta chain was captured in a study of PD-1 blockade in classical Hodgkin lymphoma. Overall study context: Patients were infused with nivolumab 3 mg/kg every 2 weeks.

The method was immunoSEQ multiplex PCR; TCRdb's version includes in-frame clones alone and lacks a portion of them. The sample holds some 41,000 clones, approximately 70% seen once. Comment on this clone: The target antigen is unknown.

Each and every patient relapsed after autologous stem cell transplantation, and patients got differing brentuximab vedotin exposure. General study results and limits: Baseline diversity in complete responders resembled that of newly diagnosed patients.

V lost 8 bases and J 5 bases, leaving 15 bases between the germline ends. CDR1 and CDR2 from the germline V gene are MDHEN and SYDVKM. The CDR3 is 13 residues long. The sequencing here drew on peripheral blood mononuclear cells (PBMCs), taken before the second cycle of nivolumab. The TCR comes from a human donor with classical Hodgkin lymphoma. V and J are TRBV28 and TRBJ1-2; D is perhaps TRBD1 (6 bases). The CDR3 loop is CASQPGGGYGYTF. The CDR3 DNA sequence: TGTGCCAGCCAACCCGGAGGGGGTTATGGCTACACCTTC.